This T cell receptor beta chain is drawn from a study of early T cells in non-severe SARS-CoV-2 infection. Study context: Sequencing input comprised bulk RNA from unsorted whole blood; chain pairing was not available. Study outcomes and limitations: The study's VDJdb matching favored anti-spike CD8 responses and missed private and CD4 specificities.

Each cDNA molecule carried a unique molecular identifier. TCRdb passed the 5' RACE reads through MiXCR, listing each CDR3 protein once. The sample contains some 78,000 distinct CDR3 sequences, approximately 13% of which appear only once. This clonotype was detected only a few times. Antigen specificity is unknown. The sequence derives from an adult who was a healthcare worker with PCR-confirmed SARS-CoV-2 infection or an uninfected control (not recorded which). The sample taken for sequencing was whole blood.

CDR3 sequence: CAWNEGVIGNTIYF. For the CDR3, the DNA is TGTGCCTGGAACGAGGGGGTTATCGGAAACACCATATATTTT. V and J are TRBV30 and TRBJ1-3, with D tentatively TRBD1 (6 bases). Germline V gives CDR1 GTSNPN, CDR2 SVGIG (reference sequence). Trimming removed 4 bases at V and 4 bases at J, with 14 bases between. The CDR3 consists of 14 residues.